This T cell receptor (beta chain) stems from a study of CD8 T cell repertoires and HIV-1 epitope variants. Across the study: IL-2, IL-7 and IL-15 were added on days 3 and 7 of approximately 11-day cultures.

Sequenced by immunoSEQ multiplex PCR; TCRdb stores in-frame clones only, minus some. The table has under 100,000 clones, almost 75% seen once. The V and J ends lost 5 bases and 4 bases, in that order; junction bases with no gene match: 7. CDR1 is MNHEY, CDR2 SMNVEV, per germline (reference sequence). This CDR3 has 16 residues. The sequencing input was uncultured baseline CD8+ T cells from peripheral blood mononuclear cells (PBMCs). The rearrangement uses TRBV27 and TRBJ2-1; 11 bases fit TRBD1. The sequence derives from a male donor with HIV. As DNA, the CDR3 is TGTGCCAGCAGTCCTCGGGACAGGGGGAGATACAATGAGCAGTTCTTC. Protein: CASSPRDRGRYNEQFF.